This T cell receptor (beta chain) comes out of a study of identical twins' blood T cells (dated by TCRdb to the early 2010s). Background for the entire study: Around 50 million Illumina reads were obtained across about twelve libraries, of which six were alpha-chain libraries and six were beta-chain libraries. The study compared TCR alpha and beta chain repertoires of three pairs of monozygous twins using next-generation sequencing to assess genetic influence on repertoire formation. Broad study findings and their caveats: The proposed role of the TCRalpha J segment in MHC recognition during thymic selection was stated to require validation by independent studies. Among the most abundant TCRbeta clonotypes, each donor shared more CDR3 sequences with her twin than with unrelated donors. V gene usage, even among non-selected out-of-frame TCRbeta clonotypes, was reported to be markedly more similar within twin pairs than between unrelated donors. Because the twins were reared together, environmental influences could not be excluded as an explanation for twin similarity. How many CDR3 clonotypes two donors shared depended mainly on the product of their cloneset sizes, and the twins did not clearly stray from this trend.

V is cut by 3 bases and J by 5 bases, and the space between the germline ends is 13 bases. From the cysteine through the phenylalanine, the CDR3 covers 14 amino acids. Here the CDR3 DNA is all that survives: 42 bases in frame from base 1. The germline V gene (reference sequence) gives CDR1 as SGHAT and CDR2 as FQDESV. Six healthy women forming three monozygous twin pairs were used as donors. All three twin pairs had been raised together and were thought likely to have encountered the same vaccines and infectious agents. TCR cDNA libraries were prepared from RNA that had been isolated from peripheral blood mononuclear cells. The receptor library was made with 5' RACE. The instrument was an Illumina Genome Analyzer IIx. RNA-based TCR cDNA libraries were prepared by a previously described protocol with several modifications. Sample-specific barcodes were introduced on both ends of each TCR cDNA library during cDNA synthesis and amplification to prevent cross-contamination. In the source study's methods: Between about 90,000 and nearly 550,000 clonotypes were identified per individual, and roughly 2.2 to 3.6 million CDR3-containing reads were obtained per library. After reads with improper barcode index combinations were thrown out, a cloneset for each library was built using the MiTCR software. While assembling CDR3 clonotypes, MiTCR filtered or rescued low-quality reads and corrected PCR and sequencing errors. Artificial out-of-frame clonotypes were removed by being mapped to in-frame sequences, with one indel in the CDR3 allowed. Similarity of V and J gene usage between donors was measured as Jensen-Shannon divergence divided by mean entropy. TCRdb trimmed the raw reads at Q25, called clones with MiXCR and kept productive beta chains. Rows are unified per CDR3 protein, each entry keeping the most common DNA and genes. In this record, the V and J calls reflect TCRdb's handling and not the investigators' own analysis. This sample holds 300,000 to 450,000 distinct CDR3 sequences; under 30% were observed only once. The ten largest make up roughly 5.5% of the sample.

About this clonotype: The antigen it binds to is not known. One base away there is no much larger clone; base qualities are not given.

The chain couples TRBV11-1 to TRBJ1-2; the D gene cannot be named for sure. Sequencing was carried out using PBMCs. The TCR comes from a woman aged 18 to 50 in good health. The sequenced DNA is TGTGCCAGCAGCTTTGGGTCCAGAATGTATGGCTACACCTTC. The translation is CASSFGSRMYGYTF.